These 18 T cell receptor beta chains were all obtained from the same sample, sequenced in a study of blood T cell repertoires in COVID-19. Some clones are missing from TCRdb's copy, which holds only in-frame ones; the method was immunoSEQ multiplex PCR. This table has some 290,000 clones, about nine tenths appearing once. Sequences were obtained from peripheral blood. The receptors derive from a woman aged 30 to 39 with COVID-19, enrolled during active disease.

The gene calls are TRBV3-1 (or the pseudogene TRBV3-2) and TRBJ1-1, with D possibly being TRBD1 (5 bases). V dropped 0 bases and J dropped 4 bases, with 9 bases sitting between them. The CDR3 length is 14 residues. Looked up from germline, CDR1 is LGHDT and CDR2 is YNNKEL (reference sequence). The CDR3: CASSQEEGVTEAFF. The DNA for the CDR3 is TGTGCCAGCAGCCAAGAGGAAGGGGTCACTGAAGCTTTCTTT.

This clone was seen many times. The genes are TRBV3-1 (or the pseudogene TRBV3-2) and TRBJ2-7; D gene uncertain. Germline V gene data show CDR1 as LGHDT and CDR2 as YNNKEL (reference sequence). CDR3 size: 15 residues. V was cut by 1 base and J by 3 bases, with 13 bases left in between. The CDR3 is CASSQGFNSFYEQYF. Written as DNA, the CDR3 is TGTGCCAGCAGCCAAGGGTTTAACAGCTTCTACGAGCAGTACTTC.

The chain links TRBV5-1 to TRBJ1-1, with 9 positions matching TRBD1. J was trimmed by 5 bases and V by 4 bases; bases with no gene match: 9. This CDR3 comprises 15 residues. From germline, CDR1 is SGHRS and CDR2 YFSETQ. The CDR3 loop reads CASSRGQGIITEAFF. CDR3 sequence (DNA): TGCGCCAGCAGCAGGGGACAGGGAATAATAACTGAAGCTTTCTTT.

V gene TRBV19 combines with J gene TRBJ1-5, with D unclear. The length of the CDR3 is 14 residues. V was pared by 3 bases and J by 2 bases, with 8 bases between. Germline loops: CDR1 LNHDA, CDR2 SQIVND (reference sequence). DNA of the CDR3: TGTGCCAGTAGTATCCCCAGTGGCAATCAGCCCCAGCATTTT. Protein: CASSIPSGNQPQHF.

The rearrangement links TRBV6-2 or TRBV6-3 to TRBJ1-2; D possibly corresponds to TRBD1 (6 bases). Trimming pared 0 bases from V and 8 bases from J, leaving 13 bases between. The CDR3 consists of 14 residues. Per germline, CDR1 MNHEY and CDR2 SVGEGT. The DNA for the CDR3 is TGTGCCAGCAGTTACTCTCGGGGGGCCGAGGGCTACACCTTC. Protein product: CASSYSRGAEGYTF.

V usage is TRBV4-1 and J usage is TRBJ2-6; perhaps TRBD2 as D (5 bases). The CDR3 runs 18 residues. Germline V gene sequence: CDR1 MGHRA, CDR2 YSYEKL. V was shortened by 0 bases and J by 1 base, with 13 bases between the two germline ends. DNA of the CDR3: TGCGCCAGCAGCCAAGAGTCAGACCGGGAATCTGGGGCCAACGTCCTGACTTTC. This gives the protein CASSQESDRESGANVLTF.

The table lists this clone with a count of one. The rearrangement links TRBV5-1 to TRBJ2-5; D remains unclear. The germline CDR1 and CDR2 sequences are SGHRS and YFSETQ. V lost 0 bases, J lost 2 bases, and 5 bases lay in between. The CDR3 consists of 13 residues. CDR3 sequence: CASSLELQETQYF. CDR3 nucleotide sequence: TGCGCCAGCAGCTTGGAACTTCAAGAGACCCAGTACTTC.

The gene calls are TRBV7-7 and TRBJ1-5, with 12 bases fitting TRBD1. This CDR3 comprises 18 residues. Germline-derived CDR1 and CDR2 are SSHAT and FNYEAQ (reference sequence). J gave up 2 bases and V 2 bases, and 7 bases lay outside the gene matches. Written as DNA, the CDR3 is TGTGCCAGCAGCTTACCGGGGACAGGGGGCGTTTGCAATCAGCCCCAGCATTTT. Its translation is CASSLPGTGGVCNQPQHF.

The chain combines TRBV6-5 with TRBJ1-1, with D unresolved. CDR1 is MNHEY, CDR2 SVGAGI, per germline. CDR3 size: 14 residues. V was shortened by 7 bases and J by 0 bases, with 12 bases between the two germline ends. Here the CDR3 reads CASMTGIMNTEAFF. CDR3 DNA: TGTGCCAGCATGACGGGAATCATGAACACTGAAGCTTTCTTT.

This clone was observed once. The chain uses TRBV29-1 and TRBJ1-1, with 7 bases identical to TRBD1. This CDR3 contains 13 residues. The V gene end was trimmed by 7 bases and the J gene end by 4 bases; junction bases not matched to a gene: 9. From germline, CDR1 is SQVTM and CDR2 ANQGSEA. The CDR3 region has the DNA TGCAGCGCTGGCCCCACAGGGGCCACTGAAGCTTTCTTT. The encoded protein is CSAGPTGATEAFF.

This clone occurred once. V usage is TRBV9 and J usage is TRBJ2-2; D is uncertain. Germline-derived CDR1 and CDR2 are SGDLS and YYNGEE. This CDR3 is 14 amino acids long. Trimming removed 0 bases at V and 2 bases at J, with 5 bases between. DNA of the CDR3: TGTGCCAGCAGCGTAGCCCCTAACACCGGGGAGCTGTTTTTT. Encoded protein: CASSVAPNTGELFF.

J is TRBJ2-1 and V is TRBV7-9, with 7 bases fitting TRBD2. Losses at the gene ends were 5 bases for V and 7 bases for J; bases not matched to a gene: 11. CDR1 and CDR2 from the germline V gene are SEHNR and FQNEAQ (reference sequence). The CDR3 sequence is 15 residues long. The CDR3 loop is CASSAVRESYNEQFF. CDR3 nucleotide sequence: TGTGCCAGCAGCGCCGTGCGGGAGTCTTATAATGAGCAGTTCTTC.

The CDR3 protein is CASSVRENTEAFF. The CDR3 DNA sequence: TGTGCCAGCAGCGTTCGGGAGAACACTGAAGCTTTCTTT. The chain uses TRBV9 and TRBJ1-1, with D unclear. Trimming took off 2 bases at V and 1 base at J, with 6 bases between the two ends. This CDR3 has 13 residues. CDR1 SGDLS and CDR2 YYNGEE come from the germline V gene.

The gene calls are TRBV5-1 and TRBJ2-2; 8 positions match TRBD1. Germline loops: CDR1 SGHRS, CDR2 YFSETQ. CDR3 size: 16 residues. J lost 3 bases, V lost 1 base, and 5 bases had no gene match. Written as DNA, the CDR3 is TGCGCCAGCAGCTTGCTTCAGGGGGCCGACACCGGGGAGCTGTTTTTT. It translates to CASSLLQGADTGELFF. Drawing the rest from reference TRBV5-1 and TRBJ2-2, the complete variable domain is KAGVTQTPRYLIKTRGQQVTLSCSPISGHRSVSWYQQTPGQGLQFLFEYFSETQRNKGNFPGRFSGRQFSNSRSEMNVSTLELGDSALYLCASSLLQGADTGELFFGEGSRLTVL.

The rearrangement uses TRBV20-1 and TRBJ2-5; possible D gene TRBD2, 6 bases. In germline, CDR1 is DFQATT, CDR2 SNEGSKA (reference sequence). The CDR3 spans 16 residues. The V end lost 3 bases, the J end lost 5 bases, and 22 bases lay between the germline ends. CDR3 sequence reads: CSASVRSGARSETQYF. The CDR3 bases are TGCAGTGCTAGTGTCCGGTCGGGAGCGAGGTCGGAGACCCAGTACTTC.

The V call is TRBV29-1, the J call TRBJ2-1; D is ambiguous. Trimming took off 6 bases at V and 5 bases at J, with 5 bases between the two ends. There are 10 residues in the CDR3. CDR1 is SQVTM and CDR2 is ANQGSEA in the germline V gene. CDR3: CSVGNNEQFF. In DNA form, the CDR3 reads TGCAGCGTCGGTAACAATGAGCAGTTCTTC.

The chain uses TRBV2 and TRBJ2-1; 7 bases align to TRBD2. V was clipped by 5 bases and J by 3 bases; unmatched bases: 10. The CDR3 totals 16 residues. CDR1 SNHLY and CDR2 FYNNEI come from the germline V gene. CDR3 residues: CASSPGRGGIYNEQFF. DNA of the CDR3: TGTGCCAGCAGTCCCGGTCGGGGAGGGATCTACAATGAGCAGTTCTTC.

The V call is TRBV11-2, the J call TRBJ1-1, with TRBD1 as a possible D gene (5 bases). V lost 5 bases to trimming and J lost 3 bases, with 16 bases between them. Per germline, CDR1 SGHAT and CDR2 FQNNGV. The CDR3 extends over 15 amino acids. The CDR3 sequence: CASSLGGGGDTEAFF. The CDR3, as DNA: TGTGCCAGCAGCCTAGGCGGGGGGGGAGACACTGAAGCTTTCTTT.